The 16 T cell receptor beta chains listed next were all sequenced from one sample in a study of T cell changes during pregnancy in multiple sclerosis. This table comes from immunoSEQ multiplex PCR, and its TCRdb copy is limited to in-frame clones, with some not included. The sample shows about 130,000 clones, 90% to 98% of them seen only once. Sequenced here: peripheral blood, sampled after pregnancy. These TCRs come from a female donor with multiple sclerosis, enrolled in a pregnancy study.

V and J are TRBV7-9 and TRBJ2-7; 7 bases match TRBD2. The J segment lost 1 base and the V segment lost 0 bases, leaving 15 bases of the junction unmatched. The CDR3 has 19 residues. CDR1 and CDR2 from the germline V gene are SEHNR and FQNEAQ (reference sequence). This CDR3 reads CASSLAGGSTDLISYEQYF. CDR3 nucleotides: TGTGCCAGCAGCTTAGCCGGGGGGAGCACCGACCTTATTTCCTACGAGCAGTACTTC.

The chain joins TRBV5-5 to TRBJ2-7; possibly TRBD2 for D (6 bases). Germline V lookup: CDR1 SGHKS, CDR2 YYEKEE (reference sequence). The CDR3 covers 16 residues. V lost 4 bases to trimming and J lost 1 base, with 18 bases between them. CDR3 DNA: TGTGCCAGCAGCCCCGTCGGGGGATTGATTTCCTACGAGCAGTACTTC. Its translation: CASSPVGGLISYEQYF.

This chain uses TRBV28 with TRBJ1-1; D is unresolved. This CDR3 spans 15 amino acids. Trimming shortened V by 7 bases and J by 1 base, and 16 bases separated the two germline ends. Germline-derived CDR1 and CDR2 are MDHEN and SYDVKM. The CDR3 loop reads CASTDGMDRNTEAFF. The CDR3 DNA follows: TGTGCCAGCACCGACGGGATGGATCGGAACACTGAAGCTTTCTTT.

The CDR3 nucleotides are TGTGCCAGCAGTTACGCCCCCAGCGGTCAAGAGACCCAGTACTTC. Protein: CASSYAPSGQETQYF. The chain employs TRBV6-5 and TRBJ2-5; possible D gene TRBD2, 5 bases. The CDR3 has 15 residues. Deletions cut 2 bases from V and 2 bases from J, with 12 bases between. CDR1 is MNHEY and CDR2 is SVGAGI in the germline V gene.

The chain recombines TRBV21-1 with TRBJ1-2; the table's D call, TRBD1, has no DNA check behind it. TRBV21-1 is listed as a pseudogene. The CDR3 runs 13 residues. In nucleotides, the CDR3 is TGTGCCAGGTCCGGGACAGGGGGCCGGGGCTACACCTTC. Protein product: CARSGTGGRGYTF.

The chain carries TRBV5-1 and TRBJ1-1, with D unclear. V was clipped by 1 base and J by 4 bases, with 14 bases between them. The CDR3 spans 15 residues. Germline values: CDR1 SGHRS, CDR2 YFSETQ. CDR3 in DNA: TGCGCCAGCAGCTTGTTAACAGTAAGTTCCACTGAAGCTTTCTTT. Protein product: CASSLLTVSSTEAFF. The whole variable domain, remainder taken from reference TRBV5-1 and TRBJ1-1, is KAGVTQTPRYLIKTRGQQVTLSCSPISGHRSVSWYQQTPGQGLQFLFEYFSETQRNKGNFPGRFSGRQFSNSRSEMNVSTLELGDSALYLCASSLLTVSSTEAFFGQGTRLTVV.

The chain couples TRBV19 to TRBJ2-1; 7 bases agree with TRBD2. The V gene end was trimmed by 7 bases and the J gene end by 6 bases; junction bases not matched to a gene: 6. Germline lookup yields CDR1 LNHDA and CDR2 SQIVND (reference sequence). The CDR3 is made up of 13 amino acids. The CDR3 coding sequence is TGTGCCAGTAATACCGGCGGGAGCAATGAGCAGTTCTTC. It encodes CASNTGGSNEQFF.

The V and J genes are TRBV9 and TRBJ2-1, with D possibly matching TRBD2 (6 bases). The CDR3 runs 15 residues. The germline V and J ends were trimmed by 0 bases and 7 bases, with 14 bases remaining between them. From germline, CDR1 is SGDLS and CDR2 YYNGEE. The CDR3 reads CASSVAGTRLNEQFF. In DNA form, the CDR3 reads TGTGCCAGCAGCGTAGCTGGGACTCGTTTGAATGAGCAGTTCTTC.

The chain recombines TRBV2 with TRBJ2-1; TRBD2 matches 9 bases. The V gene's germline CDR1 is SNHLY and CDR2 FYNNEI. The CDR3 has 15 residues. V was clipped by 10 bases and J by 10 bases; unmatched bases: 17. CDR3 DNA sequence: TGTGCCACCGGATGGGGGCCTAGCGGGAATAACGAGCAGTTCTTC. Translated: CATGWGPSGNNEQFF.

J is TRBJ2-2 and V is TRBV10-1; 9 positions match TRBD1. CDR1 and CDR2 (germline): WNHNN, SYGVQD (reference sequence). The length of the CDR3 is 17 residues. V was pared by 8 bases and J by 5 bases, with 15 bases of the junction left unmatched. The CDR3 here is CASVPKSGTGRTGELFF. Written as DNA, the CDR3 is TGCGCCAGCGTCCCCAAGTCGGGGACAGGGAGAACCGGGGAGCTGTTTTTT.

The gene calls are TRBV19 and TRBJ2-3, with 14 bases identical to TRBD2. After removal of 6 bases from V and 4 bases from J, the junction contained 15 bases not matched to a gene. The CDR3 contains 19 residues. The germline gives CDR1 LNHDA, CDR2 SQIVND (reference sequence). CDR3 coding DNA: TGTGCCAGTAGACTCAGGGGGACTAGCGGGAGCTTTAGGGCAGATACGCAGTATTTT. This gives the protein CASRLRGTSGSFRADTQYF. Full variable domain (remainder filled in from reference TRBV19 and TRBJ2-3): DGGITQSPKYLFRKEGQNVTLSCEQNLNHDAMYWYRQDPGQGLRLIYYSQIVNDFQKGDIAEGYSVSREKKESFPLTVTSAQKNPTAFYLCASRLRGTSGSFRADTQYFGPGTRLTVL.

The chain joins TRBV5-1 to TRBJ2-2; 10 bases match TRBD2. V lost 3 bases to trimming and J lost 8 bases; unmatched junction nucleotides: 7. The CDR3 has 15 residues. Germline CDR1 is SGHRS and CDR2 is YFSETQ. The CDR3 loop reads CASSSPGLASGELFF. In DNA, the CDR3 is TGCGCCAGCAGCTCCCCGGGACTAGCGTCGGGGGAGCTGTTTTTT.

The gene calls are TRBV7-8 and TRBJ2-4; the match to TRBD2 covers 13 bases. The germline V gene has CDR1 SGHVS and CDR2 FQNEAQ. V dropped 5 bases and J dropped 7; count of bases not matched to a gene: 8. The CDR3 length is 16 residues. The CDR3 DNA is TGTGCCAGCAGCCCCGCACTAGCGGGAGGGTTGAACATTCAGTACTTC. This gives the protein CASSPALAGGLNIQYF.

The chain uses TRBV28 and TRBJ2-1; 10 bases line up with TRBD2. The CDR3 runs to 16 residues. J lost 9 bases, V lost 5 bases, and 13 bases had no gene match. Germline assignment: CDR1 MDHEN and CDR2 SYDVKM. The DNA of the CDR3 is TGTGCCAGCAGTACAAAACTAGCGGGACCCGTCGGTGAGCAGTTCTTC. This sequence encodes CASSTKLAGPVGEQFF.

The genes are TRBV27 and TRBJ1-4, with 8 bases identical to TRBD1. V lost 6 bases, J lost 8 bases, and 11 bases stayed unmatched. The CDR3 runs to 15 residues. In germline, CDR1 is MNHEY, CDR2 SMNVEV (reference sequence). The CDR3 is CASRRQGALREKLFF. The DNA for the CDR3 is TGTGCCAGCAGAAGGCAGGGGGCTCTGAGGGAAAAACTGTTTTTT.

CDR3 nucleotides: TGTGCCAGCAGCTTACAGGACAATGAGCAGTTCTTC. Protein: CASSLQDNEQFF. The chain uses TRBV7-6 and TRBJ2-1; D gene unclear. Germline V gene data show CDR1 as SGHVS and CDR2 as FNYEAQ. The CDR3 spans 12 residues. V shed 2 bases and J shed 5 bases, with 4 bases lying between them. Together with reference TRBV7-6 and TRBJ2-1, the CDR3 gives the full variable domain: GAGVSQSPRYKVTKRGQDVALRCDPISGHVSLYWYRQALGQGPEFLTYFNYEAQQDKSGLPNDRFSAERPEGSISTLTIQRTEQRDSAMYRCASSLQDNEQFFGPGTRLTVL.